Following are 23 T cell receptor beta chains from one sample sequenced in a study of blood T cells in healthy people across ages. A J-beta primer mix and a sample-barcoded 5' primer were used in a second PCR of roughly 7 to 12 cycles. Via MiXCR, TCRdb re-called the 5' RACE reads, giving one row per CDR3 protein. Altogether more than 700,000 distinct CDR3 sequences are present, approximately 55% being singletons, with the ten largest covering approximately 40%. The sample taken for sequencing was blood. Receptors originate from a man older than 75 in good health.

The V gene is TRBV11-2, the J gene TRBJ2-7; the D gene is possibly TRBD2 (6 bases). The CDR3 is 14 amino acids. Trimming took 1 base from V and 11 from J, leaving 18 bases between them. Germline V gene lookup returns CDR1 SGHAT and CDR2 FQNNGV. CDR3 residues: CASSLGGGGDGKYF. The CDR3 nucleotides read TGTGCCAGCAGCTTAGGTGGAGGCGGGGACGGAAAGTACTTC.

This chain uses TRBV20-1 with TRBJ1-2; no reliable D call. The CDR3 has 12 amino acids. Germline V gene sequence: CDR1 DFQATT, CDR2 SNEGSKA (reference sequence). Trimming took off 6 bases at V and 4 bases at J, with 12 bases between the two ends. In nucleotides, the CDR3 is TGCAGTGCCCCGGTCCGGCCCTATGGCTACACCTTC. Translation: CSAPVRPYGYTF.

Here the CDR3 reads CASSLEPGGNTGELFF. The CDR3 nucleotides read TGCGCCAGCAGCTTGGAACCGGGGGGGAACACCGGGGAGCTGTTTTTT. This rearrangement joins TRBV5-1 to TRBJ2-2; 7 nucleotides match TRBD2. Germline V lookup: CDR1 SGHRS, CDR2 YFSETQ. The CDR3 is made up of 16 amino acids. V dropped 0 bases and J dropped 1; count of bases not matched to a gene: 3.

About this clonotype: This CDR3 is missing its conserved last phenylalanine or tryptophan, likely due to a read error. The J gene is TRBJ1-1, the V gene TRBV7-9; TRBD1 matches 7 bases. After removal of 7 bases from V and 2 bases from J, the junction contained 13 bases not matched to a gene. The CDR3 sequence is 16 residues long. Germline CDR1 and CDR2: SEHNR and FQNEAQ (reference sequence). The CDR3 region has the DNA TGTGCCAGCACCAGAGGGCAGGGGGAGGGCAACACTGAAGCTTTCCTT. This sequence encodes CASTRGQGEGNTEAFL.

The chain has TRBV7-2 and TRBJ2-4, with 9 nucleotides matching TRBD1. Judging by the DNA end, TRBJ2-7 fits better; the J call may be wrong. Germline CDR1 reads SGHTA; CDR2 reads FQGNSA. The CDR3 has 17 amino acids. CDR3: CASSTFGTGIGSYEQYF. DNA for the CDR3: TGTGCCAGCAGCACCTTCGGGACAGGGATTGGAAGCTACGAGCAGTACTTC.

This clonotype came up a few times. The chain joins TRBV20-1 to TRBJ2-1; 15 nucleotides match TRBD2. The CDR3 consists of 16 residues. Per germline, CDR1 DFQATT and CDR2 SNEGSKA (reference sequence). V lost 6 bases to trimming and J lost 6 bases; unmatched junction nucleotides: 9. The CDR3 sequence: CSAPGTSGRTINEQFF. The CDR3 DNA follows: TGCAGTGCCCCCGGGACTAGCGGGAGGACCATCAATGAGCAGTTCTTC.

This rearrangement joins TRBV20-1 to TRBJ2-4; D uncertain. With 0 bases removed from V and 13 bases from J, the gap between germline ends came to 10 bases. Per germline, CDR1 DFQATT and CDR2 SNEGSKA (reference sequence). CDR3 length: 11 amino acids. The CDR3 nucleotides are TGCAGTGCTAGAGATAAAACAGAGCAGTACTTC. It codes for CSARDKTEQYF.

V is TRBV14 and J is TRBJ1-6; tentatively, D is TRBD1 (5 bases). The CDR3 totals 14 residues. Germline loops: CDR1 SGHDN, CDR2 FVKESK. V was cut by 3 bases and J by 5 bases, with 8 bases left in between. This CDR3 reads CASSQGLHNSPLHF. CDR3 bases: TGTGCCAGCAGCCAGGGACTGCATAATTCACCCCTCCACTTT.

The chain carries TRBV12-3 or TRBV12-4 and TRBJ1-1; maybe TRBD1 (5 bases). This CDR3 has 14 residues. The germline V and J ends were trimmed by 6 bases and 1 base, with 12 bases remaining between them. The DNA of the CDR3 is TGTGCCAGCAGAGGGACTGGATCGAACACTGAAGCTTTCTTT. This encodes CASRGTGSNTEAFF.

The chain uses TRBV6-5 and TRBJ1-5; TRBD1 might be the D (5 bases). This CDR3 region has 15 residues. Germline assignment: CDR1 MNHEY and CDR2 SVGAGI. The germline V and J ends were trimmed by 5 bases and 7 bases, with 18 bases remaining between them. Here the CDR3 DNA reads TGTGCCAGCAGTCCCCTCGGCCGAGGGGCGCAGCCCCAGCATTTT. This translates into CASSPLGRGAQPQHF.

V usage is TRBV7-8 and J usage is TRBJ1-1; D is uncertain. The CDR3 loop spans 14 amino acids. Germline CDR1 and CDR2: SGHVS and FQNEAQ. V lost 1 base to trimming and J lost 1 base, with 7 bases between them. Here the CDR3 reads CASSLDMWNTEAFF. The CDR3 DNA reads TGTGCCAGCAGCTTAGACATGTGGAACACTGAAGCTTTCTTT.

This clonotype was recorded a few times. The CDR3 here is CSVEGTIFYEQFF. The CDR3 DNA is TGCAGCGTTGAAGGGACTATCTTCTATGAGCAGTTCTTC. The chain is built from TRBV29-1 and TRBJ2-1; D is perhaps TRBD2 (6 bases). There are 13 residues in the CDR3. Germline CDR1 is SQVTM and CDR2 is ANQGSEA. V was cut by 1 base and J by 8 bases, with 12 bases left in between.

The chain combines TRBV3-1 with TRBJ2-7, with 7 bases that match TRBD1. Losses at the gene ends were 2 bases for V and 6 bases for J; bases not matched to a gene: 10. Germline V gene lookup returns CDR1 LGHDT and CDR2 YNNKEL (reference sequence). This CDR3 has 15 residues. This chain's CDR3 is CASSQQALQGTEQYF. CDR3 bases: TGTGCCAGCAGCCAACAAGCACTACAGGGGACCGAGCAGTACTTC.

This clonotype was counted between two and nine times. The chain couples TRBV6-1 to TRBJ2-3; 7 bases match TRBD1. With 1 base clipped from V and 14 bases from J, the junction kept 9 bases outside the gene matches. CDR3 length: 13 amino acids. The germline V gene has CDR1 MNHNS and CDR2 SASEGT. Here the CDR3 DNA reads TGTGCCAGCAGTGAAGTCGGGGACAGATACGCGTATTTT. Its protein is CASSEVGDRYAYF.

This clonotype was recorded a few times. The chain has TRBV20-1 and TRBJ2-5; D unresolved. The DNA end lines up better with TRBJ2-7; the J call may be wrong. From germline, CDR1 is DFQATT and CDR2 SNEGSKA (reference sequence). The CDR3 extends over 15 amino acids. The CDR3 reads CSARSVSGLLHEQYF. As DNA, the CDR3 is TGCAGTGCTAGATCGGTGTCGGGCCTATTGCACGAGCAGTACTTC.

In nucleotides, the CDR3 is TGCGCCAGCAGGAGGGACTTCCCCGAGACCCAGTACTTC. Translation gives CASRRDFPETQYF. The V and J genes are TRBV5-1 and TRBJ2-7; TRBD2 is a possible D gene (6 bases). The DNA end favors TRBJ2-5, so the J call may be wrong. The CDR3 consists of 13 residues. In germline, CDR1 is SGHRS, CDR2 YFSETQ.

CDR3 region: CASSLPSSGAYNEQYF. DNA for the CDR3: TGTGCCAGCAGTTTACCCTCTAGCGGAGCCTACAATGAGCAGTACTTC. The chain couples TRBV28 to TRBJ2-1, with TRBD2 matching 7 bases. The J call may be mistaken, given a closer DNA end match to TRBJ2-7. The CDR3 runs to 16 residues. Per germline, CDR1 MDHEN and CDR2 SYDVKM.

In this sample, this clonotype turned up a few times. The chain has TRBV20-1 and TRBJ2-7; the D call may be TRBD1 or TRBD2 (5 bases each). The CDR3 has 15 residues. Trimming took 3 bases from V and 2 from J, leaving 17 bases between them. Per germline, CDR1 DFQATT and CDR2 SNEGSKA (reference sequence). CDR3 protein: CSARIPGRDAYEQYF. CDR3 DNA sequence: TGCAGTGCTAGGATACCGGGGCGCGACGCCTACGAGCAGTACTTC.

The rearrangement joins TRBV25-1 to TRBJ1-2; D not resolved. Per the germline V gene, CDR1 is MGHDK and CDR2 is SYGVNS. The CDR3 spans 13 residues. Trimming stripped 3 bases from V and 8 bases from J, with 13 bases between. The CDR3 reads CASSEFWERGYTF. The CDR3 nucleotides are TGTGCCAGCAGTGAGTTTTGGGAAAGGGGCTACACCTTC.

In its sample, this clonotype was seen a few times. The chain combines TRBV25-1 with TRBJ1-1; the match to TRBD1 covers 8 bases. Per germline, CDR1 MGHDK and CDR2 SYGVNS. The CDR3 spans 13 residues. With V trimmed by 4 bases and J by 6 bases, 4 bases remained unmatched. CDR3 DNA sequence: TGTGCCAGCAGTGCCCCAGGGGGCTCTGAAGCTTTCTTT. This encodes CASSAPGGSEAFF.

This chain joins TRBV12-3 or TRBV12-4 and TRBJ1-2; the D gene is possibly TRBD1 (6 bases). The CDR3 spans 13 residues. Between the trimmed V and J ends, which lost 7 bases and 6 bases, there was a span of 15 bases. CDR3 sequence (DNA): TGTGCCAGCACCGAGGGGGGTTTGGATGGCTACACCTTC. It translates to CASTEGGLDGYTF.

This chain links TRBV9 with TRBJ2-1; possibly TRBD1 for D (5 bases). The CDR3 is 14 residues long. Trimming removed 3 bases at V and 7 bases at J, with 14 bases between. Germline CDR1 reads SGDLS; CDR2 reads YYNGEE. The DNA of the CDR3 is TGTGCCAGCAGCGCCCCCCGCAGGGCGAATGAGCAGTTCTTC. This gives the protein CASSAPRRANEQFF.

V usage is TRBV5-1 and J usage is TRBJ2-2; 7 positions agree with TRBD2. The ends lost 0 bases at V and 2 bases at J; junction bases unmatched: 7. This CDR3 has 17 amino acids. Germline V CDR1 and CDR2: SGHRS, YFSETQ. This CDR3 reads CASSLGVLATNTGELFF. The CDR3 DNA sequence: TGCGCCAGCAGCTTGGGCGTACTAGCGACTAACACCGGGGAGCTGTTTTTT.